This TCR beta chain originates from a study of PD-1 blockade in classical Hodgkin lymphoma. Study background: Each patient was given nivolumab 3 mg/kg through a vein every 2 weeks.

Study results and caveats: By C4D1, CD4+ diversity increased significantly, especially in complete responders.

The time point: cycle 4 day 1 (C4D1), after 6 weeks of nivolumab. Each patient experienced a relapse that followed autologous stem cell transplantation, and brentuximab vedotin exposure varied. TCRdb's copy holds only in-frame clones and misses some; the assay was immunoSEQ multiplex PCR. This table has about 17,000 clones, about 65% appearing once. Worth noting for this clone: The antigen is undetermined.

V shed 3 bases and J 4 bases; nucleotides not matched to a gene: 7. The CDR3 loop spans 15 amino acids. Germline assignment: CDR1 SGHRS and CDR2 YFSETQ. The V call is TRBV5-1, the J call TRBJ2-5; TRBD1 aligns across 9 bases. Source: peripheral blood mononuclear cells (PBMCs), taken before the fourth cycle of nivolumab. The TCR sequence derives from a human donor with classical Hodgkin lymphoma. The chain's CDR3 is CASSWRDRAGETQYF. DNA for the CDR3: TGCGCCAGCAGCTGGAGGGACAGGGCGGGAGAGACCCAGTACTTC.